The rows below give T cell receptor beta chains drawn from one sample of a study of T cell responses to AZD1222 COVID-19 vaccine. TCRdb's table, derived via immunoSEQ multiplex PCR, lists solely in-frame clones and lacks some. The sample consists of more than 150,000 clones, 85% to 90% of them appearing once. The specimen was peripheral blood, collected on day 0 of MenACWY control vaccination. The receptor source for this set is an adult in good health. CDR3s include the opening cysteine and the closing phenylalanine or tryptophan. A D gene is named only where the DNA matches it firmly. Clone size is not always given. Where it is, it says once, few, many or a class for expanded clones.

>-|TRBJ2-4|TRBD2|TRBV6-2/TRBV6-3
CASSYSPGTSGRSVAKNIQYF
TGTGCCAGCAGTTATTCGCCCGGGACTAGCGGGAGGTCGGTAGCCAAAAACATTCAGTACTTC
>-|TRBJ2-7|-|TRBV5-6
CASSLVQGNEQYF
TGTGCCAGCAGCTTGGTACAGGGCAACGAGCAGTACTTC
>-|TRBJ1-1|-|TRBV10-1
CASSEVLTAGGAEAFF
TGCGCCAGCAGTGAGGTTCTGACGGCGGGGGGCGCTGAAGCTTTCTTT
>-|TRBJ1-2|-|TRBV2
CASSLRQTNYGYTF
TGTGCCAGCAGCCTAAGACAGACTAACTATGGCTACACCTTC
>once|TRBJ1-3|-|TRBV9
CASSVGGAGGNTIYF
TGTGCCAGCAGCGTAGGGGGCGCGGGGGGAAACACCATATATTTT
>-|TRBJ1-5|-|TRBV5-1
CASSPGTNNQPQHF
TGCGCCAGCAGCCCAGGGACAAACAATCAGCCCCAGCATTTT
>-|TRBJ1-3|-|TRBV30
CAWDSSGNTIYF
TGTGCCTGGGACAGCTCTGGAAACACCATATATTTT
>-|TRBJ1-3|-|TRBV18
CASSPPSVSGNTIYF
TGTGCCAGCTCACCACCTTCCGTCTCTGGAAACACCATATATTTT
>-|TRBJ2-7|-|TRBV28
CASSFPGRSSYEQYF
TGTGCCAGCAGTTTCCCAGGGAGGAGCTCCTACGAGCAGTACTTC
>-|TRBJ2-3|TRBD2|TRBV10-3
CATTRAGPTDTQYF
TGTGCCACCACCCGAGCGGGACCCACAGATACGCAGTATTTT